A selection of T cell receptor beta chains follows, all from one sample in a study of blood T cell repertoires in COVID-19. Only in-frame clones appear in the TCRdb table, and some are missing; sequencing was by immunoSEQ multiplex PCR. The sample lists about 150,000 clones, about 85% seen once, with 0.63% in the top ten. Sequenced input: peripheral blood. The receptor set was obtained from a man aged 60-69 years with COVID-19, enrolled during active disease. The CDR3 runs from the conserved cysteine through the conserved F or W. A D gene is named only where the DNA matches it firmly. Some rows mark clone size as missing; the rest say once, few, many or name a class of expanded clone.

j_gene | v_gene | d_gene | abundance | CDR3nt | CDR3aa
TRBJ2-5 | TRBV18 | TRBD1 | few | TGTGCCAGCTCACCAGGACAGGGGGGAGAGACCCAGTACTTC | CASSPGQGGETQYF
TRBJ1-1 | TRBV10-3 | . | . | TGTGCCATCAGCGGCAGGGGAGACACTGAAGCTTTCTTT | CAISGRGDTEAFF
TRBJ1-2 | TRBV5-1 | TRBD1 | . | TGCGCCAGCAGCAAGGGACAGGGGGAAAACTATGGCTACACCTTC | CASSKGQGENYGYTF
TRBJ1-2 | TRBV6-2/TRBV6-3 | . | . | TGTGCCAGCAGCCCCCGCGGGGGATCTAACTATGGCTACACCTTC | CASSPRGGSNYGYTF
TRBJ1-2 | TRBV9 | . | once | TGTGCCAGCAGCGGAGGGGCGGGGGGTTTCTATGGCTACACCTTC | CASSGGAGGFYGYTF
TRBJ1-5 | TRBV7-9 | . | once | TGTGCCAGCAGCCCACAGGGTGTTCCTCAGCCCCAGCATTTT | CASSPQGVPQPQHF
TRBJ1-1 | TRBV28 | . | . | TGTGCCAGTTGGGGGGGCGGTGTCCCCGCTAACACTGAAGCTTTCTTT | CASWGGGVPANTEAFF
TRBJ1-2 | TRBV21-1 | . | . | TGTGCCAGCAGCAAATCTAGACAGGCCCCTAACTATGGCTACACCTTC | CASSKSRQAPNYGYTF
TRBJ2-1 | TRBV7-3 | . | . | TGTGCCAGCAGCTTAATTGCAGGTAATGAGCAGTTCTTC | CASSLIAGNEQFF
TRBJ1-3 | TRBV19 | . | . | TGTGCCAGTAGCTTCTCTGGAAACACCATATATTTT | CASSFSGNTIYF
TRBJ1-1 | TRBV24-1 | . | . | TGTGCCACCAGTGATCCCGCAGGGCCTAACACTGAAGCTTTCTTT | CATSDPAGPNTEAFF
TRBJ1-1 | TRBV19 | TRBD1 | few | TGTGCCAGTAGACCGGACAGGTCTGGCACTGAAGCTTTCTTT | CASRPDRSGTEAFF
TRBJ2-7 | TRBV7-9 | TRBD1 | once | TGTGCCAGCAGCTTATCCCAGGGGGCGTTGAACGAGCAGTACTTC | CASSLSQGALNEQYF
TRBJ1-1 | TRBV5-1 | TRBD1 | . | TGCGCCAGCAGCGGGCCGGACAGGGGGAACACTGAAGCTTTCTTT | CASSGPDRGNTEAFF
TRBJ1-2 | TRBV6-2/TRBV6-3 | TRBD1 | . | TGTGCCAGCAGTTACGTGGACAGGGCGAGGTATGGCTACACCTTC | CASSYVDRARYGYTF
TRBJ1-5 | TRBV6-5 | . | . | TGTGCCAGCAGAGAGTGGGCGAATAGCAATCAGCCCCAGCATTTT | CASREWANSNQPQHF
TRBJ2-7 | TRBV12-3/TRBV12-4 | TRBD1 | . | TGTGCCAGCACCCTTGGGGACAGCTTAAGGCAGTACTTC | CASTLGDSLRQYF
TRBJ1-1 | TRBV6-5 | . | . | TGTGCCAGCAGTTACACAGGGACCACTGAAGCTTTCTTT | CASSYTGTTEAFF
TRBJ1-5 | TRBV5-5 | . | . | TGTGCCAGCAGCTTGGCCCTACAGGTTGGGAATCAGCCCCAGCATTTT | CASSLALQVGNQPQHF
TRBJ1-1 | TRBV6-2/TRBV6-3 | TRBD1 | . | TGTGCCAGCAGTTACCTGGGACAGTTGAACACTGAAGCTTTCTTT | CASSYLGQLNTEAFF
TRBJ2-1 | TRBV30 | . | once | TGTGCCTGGATTGGAGGGACTCAGAGATACAATGAGCAGTTCTTC | CAWIGGTQRYNEQFF
TRBJ1-1 | TRBV18 | . | . | TGTGCCAGCTCACCACCGGACAGCTATATGAACACTGAAGCTTTCTTT | CASSPPDSYMNTEAFF
TRBJ1-5 | TRBV28 | TRBD1 | . | TGTGCCAGCAGGCCCGGAGGGGGCGGGCAGCCCCAGCATTTT | CASRPGGGGQPQHF
TRBJ2-2 | TRBV9 | . | . | TGTGCCAGCAGCGTAGAGTCGCGGGGGCCCACCGGGGAGCTGTTTTTT | CASSVESRGPTGELFF
TRBJ2-1 | TRBV20-1 | TRBD1 | . | TGCAGTGCTAATGACAGGGGCGATGAGCAGTTCTTC | CSANDRGDEQFF
TRBJ2-7 | TRBV27 | . | once | TGTGCCAGCAGTTCAACAGGTTCTCCGTACTTC | CASSSTGSPYF
TRBJ2-2 | TRBV11-2 | . | . | TGTGCCAGCAGCCGACTGACAGGTTTGGACACCGGGGAGCTGTTTTTT | CASSRLTGLDTGELFF
TRBJ1-4 | TRBV30 | . | . | TGTGCCTGGAGTGTACGTCGCGGAACTAATGAAAAACTGTTTTTT | CAWSVRRGTNEKLFF